This TCR beta chain was obtained from a study of T cell responses to AZD1222 COVID-19 vaccine. General study findings and limits: Scientists sampled the repertoires only once the peak T cell response had passed.

V was clipped by 7 bases and J by 4 bases; unmatched bases: 8. The CDR3 is made up of 15 amino acids. Germline CDR1 and CDR2: MDHEN and SYDVKM. Notes on this clone: What it binds is unknown.

Sequencing was performed with immunoSEQ multiplex PCR; in TCRdb, only in-frame clones are kept and a portion is missing. The sample holds 150,000 to 250,000 clones, approximately 90% seen once. This chain uses TRBV28 with TRBJ1-5, with 9 bases aligning to TRBD1. The TCR comes from an adult who received the AZD1222 COVID-19 vaccine. The source material was peripheral blood, sampled 28 days after the second AZD1222 dose. The CDR3 DNA is TGTGCCAGCACCGGGACAGGGAGTTTGAATCAGCCCCAGCATTTT. Encoded protein: CASTGTGSLNQPQHF. The variable domain in full, completed from reference TRBV28 and TRBJ1-5, reads DVKVTQSSRYLVKRTGEKVFLECVQDMDHENMFWYRQDPGLGLRLIYFSYDVKMKEKGDIPEGYSVSREKKERFSLILESASTNQTSMYLCASTGTGSLNQPQHFGDGTRLSIL.